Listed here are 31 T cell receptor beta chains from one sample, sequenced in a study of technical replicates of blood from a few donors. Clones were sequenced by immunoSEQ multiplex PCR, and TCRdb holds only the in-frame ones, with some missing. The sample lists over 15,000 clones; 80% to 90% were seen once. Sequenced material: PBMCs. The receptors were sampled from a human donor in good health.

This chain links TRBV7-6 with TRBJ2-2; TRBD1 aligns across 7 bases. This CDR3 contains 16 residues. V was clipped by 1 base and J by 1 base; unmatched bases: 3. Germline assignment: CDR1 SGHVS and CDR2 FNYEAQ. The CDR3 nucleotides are TGTGCCAGCAGCTTAGAGGGGGCCATGAACACCGGGGAGCTGTTTTTT. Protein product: CASSLEGAMNTGELFF.

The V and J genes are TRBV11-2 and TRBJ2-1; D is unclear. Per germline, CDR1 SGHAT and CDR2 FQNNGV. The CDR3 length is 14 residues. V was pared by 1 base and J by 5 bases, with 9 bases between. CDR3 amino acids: CASSLVQKHNEQFF. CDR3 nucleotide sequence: TGTGCCAGCAGCTTAGTACAGAAACACAATGAGCAGTTCTTC.

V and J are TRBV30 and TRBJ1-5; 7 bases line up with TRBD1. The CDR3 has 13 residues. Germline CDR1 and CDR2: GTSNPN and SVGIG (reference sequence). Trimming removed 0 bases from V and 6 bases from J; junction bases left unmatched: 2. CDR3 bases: TGTGCCTGGAGTGTACAGGGGAGTCAGCCCCAGCATTTT. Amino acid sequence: CAWSVQGSQPQHF.

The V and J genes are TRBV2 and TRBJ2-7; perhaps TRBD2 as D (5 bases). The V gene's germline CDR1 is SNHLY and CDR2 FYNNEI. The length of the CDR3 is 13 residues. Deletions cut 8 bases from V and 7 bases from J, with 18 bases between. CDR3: CASLPGLGGEQYF. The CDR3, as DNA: TGTGCCAGCCTACCGGGCCTTGGAGGAGAGCAGTACTTC. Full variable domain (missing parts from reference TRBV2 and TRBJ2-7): EPEVTQTPSHQVTQMGQEVILRCVPISNHLYFYWYRQILGQKVEFLVSFYNNEISEKSEIFDDQFSVERPDGSNFTLKIRSTKLEDSAMYFCASLPGLGGEQYFGPGTRLTVT.

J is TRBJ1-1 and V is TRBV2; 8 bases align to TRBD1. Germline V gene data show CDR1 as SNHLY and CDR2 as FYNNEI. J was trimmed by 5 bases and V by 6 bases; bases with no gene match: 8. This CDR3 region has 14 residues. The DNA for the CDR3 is TGTGCCAGCAGCAGGGACAGGAGAAAAACTGAAGCTTTCTTT. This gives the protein CASSRDRRKTEAFF.

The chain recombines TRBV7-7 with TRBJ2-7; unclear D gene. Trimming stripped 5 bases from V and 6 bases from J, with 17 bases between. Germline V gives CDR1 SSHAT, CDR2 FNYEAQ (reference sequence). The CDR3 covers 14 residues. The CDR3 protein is CASSPASGSGEQYF. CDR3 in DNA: TGTGCCAGCAGCCCAGCCTCGGGTTCCGGCGAGCAGTACTTC.

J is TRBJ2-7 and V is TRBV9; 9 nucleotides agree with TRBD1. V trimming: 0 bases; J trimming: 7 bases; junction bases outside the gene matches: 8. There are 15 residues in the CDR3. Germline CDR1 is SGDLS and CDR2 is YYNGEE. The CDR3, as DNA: TGTGCCAGCAGCGTAGGGACAGGGGAACCCCTGGAGCAGTACTTC. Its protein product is CASSVGTGEPLEQYF.

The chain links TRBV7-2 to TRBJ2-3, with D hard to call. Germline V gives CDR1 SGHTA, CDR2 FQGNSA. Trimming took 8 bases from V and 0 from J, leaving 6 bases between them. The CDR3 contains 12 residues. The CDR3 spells CASAYSTDTQYF. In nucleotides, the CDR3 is TGTGCCAGCGCCTACAGCACAGATACGCAGTATTTT. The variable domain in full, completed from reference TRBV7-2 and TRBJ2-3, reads GAGVSQSPSNKVTEKGKDVELRCDPISGHTALYWYRQSLGQGLEFLIYFQGNSAPDKSGLPSDRFSAERTGGSVSTLTIQRTQQEDSAVYLCASAYSTDTQYFGPGTRLTVL.

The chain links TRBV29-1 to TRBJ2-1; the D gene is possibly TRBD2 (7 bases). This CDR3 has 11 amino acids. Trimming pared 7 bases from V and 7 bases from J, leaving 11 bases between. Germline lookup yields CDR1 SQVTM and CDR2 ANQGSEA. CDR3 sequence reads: CSGGGGNEQFF. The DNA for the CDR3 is TGCAGCGGGGGGGGCGGGAATGAGCAGTTCTTC.

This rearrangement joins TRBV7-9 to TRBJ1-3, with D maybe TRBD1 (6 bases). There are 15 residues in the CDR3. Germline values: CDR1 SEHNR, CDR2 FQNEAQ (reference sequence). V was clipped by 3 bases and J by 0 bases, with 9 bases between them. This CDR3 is CASSFPQGSGNTIYF. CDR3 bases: TGTGCCAGCAGCTTCCCACAGGGCTCTGGAAACACCATATATTTT.

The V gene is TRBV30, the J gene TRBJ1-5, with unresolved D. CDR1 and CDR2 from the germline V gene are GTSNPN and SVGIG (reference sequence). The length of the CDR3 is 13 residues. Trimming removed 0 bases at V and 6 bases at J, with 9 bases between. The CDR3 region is CAWSVPGFQPQHF. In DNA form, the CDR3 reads TGTGCCTGGAGTGTTCCAGGTTTTCAGCCCCAGCATTTT.

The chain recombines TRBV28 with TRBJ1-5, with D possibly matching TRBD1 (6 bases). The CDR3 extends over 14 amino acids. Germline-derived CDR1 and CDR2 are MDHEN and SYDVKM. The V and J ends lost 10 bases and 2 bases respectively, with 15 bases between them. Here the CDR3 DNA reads TGTGCCACCGGCGGGGGCTCTCGCAATCAGCCCCAGCATTTT. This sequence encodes CATGGGSRNQPQHF.

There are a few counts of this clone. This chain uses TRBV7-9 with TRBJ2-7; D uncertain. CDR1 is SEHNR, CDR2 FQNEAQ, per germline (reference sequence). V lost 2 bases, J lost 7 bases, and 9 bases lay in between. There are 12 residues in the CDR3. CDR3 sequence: CASSLRSAEQYF. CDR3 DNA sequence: TGTGCCAGCAGCTTACGGTCCGCGGAGCAGTACTTC.

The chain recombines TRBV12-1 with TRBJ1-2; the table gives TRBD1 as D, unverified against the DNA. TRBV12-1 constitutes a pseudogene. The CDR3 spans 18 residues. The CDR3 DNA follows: TGTGCCAGCAGCTTTGCGCCTGCCGGGACAGGGAAATATCATGGCTACACCTTC. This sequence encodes CASSFAPAGTGKYHGYTF.

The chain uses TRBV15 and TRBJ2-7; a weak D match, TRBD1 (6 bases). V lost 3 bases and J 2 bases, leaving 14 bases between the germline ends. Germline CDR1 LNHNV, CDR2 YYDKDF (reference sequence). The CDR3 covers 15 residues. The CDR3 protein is CATSSPTGFAYEQYF. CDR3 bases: TGTGCCACCAGCAGTCCGACAGGCTTCGCCTACGAGCAGTACTTC.

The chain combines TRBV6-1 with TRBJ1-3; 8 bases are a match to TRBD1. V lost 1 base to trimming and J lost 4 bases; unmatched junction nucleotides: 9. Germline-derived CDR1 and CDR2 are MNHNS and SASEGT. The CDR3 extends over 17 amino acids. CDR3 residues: CASSEGTDRDSGNTIYF. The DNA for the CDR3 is TGTGCCAGCAGTGAAGGAACGGACAGGGACTCAGGAAACACCATATATTTT.

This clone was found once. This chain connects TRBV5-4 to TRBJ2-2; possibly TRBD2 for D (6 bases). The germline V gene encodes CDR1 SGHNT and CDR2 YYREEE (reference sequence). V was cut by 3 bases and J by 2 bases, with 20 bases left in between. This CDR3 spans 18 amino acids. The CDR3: CASSSKAGTRINTGELFF. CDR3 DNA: TGTGCCAGCAGCTCTAAAGCCGGGACTCGTATAAACACCGGGGAGCTGTTTTTT. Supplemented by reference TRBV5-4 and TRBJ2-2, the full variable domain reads ETGVTQSPTHLIKTRGQQVTLRCSSQSGHNTVSWYQQALGQGPQFIFQYYREEENGRGNFPPRFSGLQFPNYSSELNVNALELDDSALYLCASSSKAGTRINTGELFFGEGSRLTVL.

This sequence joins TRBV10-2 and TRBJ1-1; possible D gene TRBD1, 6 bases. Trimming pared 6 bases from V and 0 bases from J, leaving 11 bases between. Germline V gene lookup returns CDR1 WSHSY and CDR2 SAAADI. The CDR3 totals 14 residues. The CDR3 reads CASRDSNMNTEAFF. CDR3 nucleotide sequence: TGCGCCAGCAGGGACAGTAATATGAACACTGAAGCTTTCTTT.

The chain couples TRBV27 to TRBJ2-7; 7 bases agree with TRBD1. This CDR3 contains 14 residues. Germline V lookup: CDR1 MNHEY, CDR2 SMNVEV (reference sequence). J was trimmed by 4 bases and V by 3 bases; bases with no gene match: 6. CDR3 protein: CASSFREGAYEQYF. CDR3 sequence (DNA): TGTGCCAGCAGTTTCAGAGAGGGGGCGTACGAGCAGTACTTC.

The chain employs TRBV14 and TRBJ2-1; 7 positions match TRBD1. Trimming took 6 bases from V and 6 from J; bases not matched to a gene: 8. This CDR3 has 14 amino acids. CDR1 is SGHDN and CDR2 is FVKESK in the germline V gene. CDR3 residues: CASSARTGTNEQFF. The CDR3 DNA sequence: TGTGCCAGCAGTGCACGGACAGGTACCAATGAGCAGTTCTTC.

The CDR3 spells CASSLEQGAVYEQYF. CDR3 DNA: TGTGCCAGCAGCTTAGAACAGGGGGCAGTCTACGAGCAGTACTTC. The chain is built from TRBV11-2 and TRBJ2-7, with 9 bases that match TRBD1. V shed 0 bases and J 3 bases; nucleotides not matched to a gene: 3. Germline lookup yields CDR1 SGHAT and CDR2 FQNNGV. This CDR3 contains 15 residues.

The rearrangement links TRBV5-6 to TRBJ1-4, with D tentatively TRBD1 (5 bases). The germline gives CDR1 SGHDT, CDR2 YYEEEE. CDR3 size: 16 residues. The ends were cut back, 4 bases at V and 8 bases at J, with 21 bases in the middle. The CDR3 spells CASSETKGGEWEKLFF. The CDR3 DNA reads TGTGCCAGCAGCGAAACCAAGGGAGGGGAGTGGGAAAAACTGTTTTTT.

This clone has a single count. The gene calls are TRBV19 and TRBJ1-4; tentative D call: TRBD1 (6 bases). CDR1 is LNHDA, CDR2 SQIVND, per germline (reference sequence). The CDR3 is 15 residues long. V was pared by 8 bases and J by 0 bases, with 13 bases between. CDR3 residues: CASLDRPATNEKLFF. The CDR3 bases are TGTGCCAGTCTGGACAGACCCGCAACTAATGAAAAACTGTTTTTT.

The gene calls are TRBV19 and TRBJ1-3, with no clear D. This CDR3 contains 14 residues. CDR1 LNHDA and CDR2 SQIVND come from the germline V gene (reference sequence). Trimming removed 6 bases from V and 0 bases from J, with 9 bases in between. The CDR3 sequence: CASSSVGSGNTIYF. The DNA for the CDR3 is TGTGCCAGTAGCTCCGTCGGCTCTGGAAACACCATATATTTT.

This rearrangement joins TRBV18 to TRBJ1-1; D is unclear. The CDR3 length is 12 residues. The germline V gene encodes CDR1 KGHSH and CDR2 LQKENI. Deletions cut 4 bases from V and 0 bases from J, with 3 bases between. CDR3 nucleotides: TGTGCCAGCTCACTTATGAACACTGAAGCTTTCTTT. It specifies CASSLMNTEAFF.

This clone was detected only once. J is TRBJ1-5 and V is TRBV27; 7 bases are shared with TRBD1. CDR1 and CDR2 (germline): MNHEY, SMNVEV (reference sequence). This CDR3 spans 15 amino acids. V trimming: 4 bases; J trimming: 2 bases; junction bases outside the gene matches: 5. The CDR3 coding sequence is TGTGCCAGCAGTTCCCGGACAGGCCGCAATCAGCCCCAGCATTTT. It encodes CASSSRTGRNQPQHF.

Here the CDR3 DNA reads TGCGCCAGCAGTGAGACAGGGGGACCAGATACGCAGTATTTT. Translation: CASSETGGPDTQYF. The chain combines TRBV10-2 with TRBJ2-3, with 8 bases aligning to TRBD1. The CDR3 runs 14 residues. Per the germline V gene, CDR1 is WSHSY and CDR2 is SAAADI. The V and J ends lost 2 bases and 4 bases, in that order; junction bases with no gene match: 2.

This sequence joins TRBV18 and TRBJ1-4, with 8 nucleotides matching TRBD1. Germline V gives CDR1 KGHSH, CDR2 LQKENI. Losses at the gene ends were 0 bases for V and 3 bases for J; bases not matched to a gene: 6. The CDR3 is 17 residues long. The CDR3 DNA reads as TGTGCCAGCTCACCACCGGGACAGGCCACCTCTAATGAAAAACTGTTTTTT. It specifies CASSPPGQATSNEKLFF.

The CDR3: CASSPTSDSYEQYF. Here the CDR3 DNA reads TGTGCCAGCAGCCCGACTAGCGACTCCTACGAGCAGTACTTC. The chain recombines TRBV4-2 with TRBJ2-7, with 8 bases identical to TRBD2. Germline CDR1 and CDR2: LGHNA and YNFKEQ. Losses at the gene ends were 4 bases for V and 0 bases for J; bases not matched to a gene: 2. This CDR3 region has 14 residues.

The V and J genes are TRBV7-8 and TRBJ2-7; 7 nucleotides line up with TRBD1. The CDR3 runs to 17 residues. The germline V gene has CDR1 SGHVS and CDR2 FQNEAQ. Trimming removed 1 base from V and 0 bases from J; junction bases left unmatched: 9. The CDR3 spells CASSLDRGFKSSYEQYF. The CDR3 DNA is TGTGCCAGCAGCTTAGACAGGGGTTTTAAGTCCTCCTACGAGCAGTACTTC.

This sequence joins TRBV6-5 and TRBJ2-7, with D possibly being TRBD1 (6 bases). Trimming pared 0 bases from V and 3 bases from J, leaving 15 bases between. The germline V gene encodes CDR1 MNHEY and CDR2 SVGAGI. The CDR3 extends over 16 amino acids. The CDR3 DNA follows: TGTGCCAGCAGTTACTCGATAACGGGACACCTCTACGAGCAGTACTTC. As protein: CASSYSITGHLYEQYF.